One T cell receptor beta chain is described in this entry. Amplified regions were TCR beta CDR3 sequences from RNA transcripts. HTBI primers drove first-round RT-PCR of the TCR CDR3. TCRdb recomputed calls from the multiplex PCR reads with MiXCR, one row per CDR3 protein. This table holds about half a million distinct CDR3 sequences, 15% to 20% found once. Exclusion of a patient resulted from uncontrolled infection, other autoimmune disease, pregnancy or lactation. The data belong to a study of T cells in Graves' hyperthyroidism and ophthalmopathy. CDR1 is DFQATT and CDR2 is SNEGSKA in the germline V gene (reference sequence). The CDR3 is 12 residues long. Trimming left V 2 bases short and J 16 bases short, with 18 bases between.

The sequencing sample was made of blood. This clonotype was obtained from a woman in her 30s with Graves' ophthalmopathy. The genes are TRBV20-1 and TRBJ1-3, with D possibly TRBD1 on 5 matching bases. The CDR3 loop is CSARLLQGGIYF. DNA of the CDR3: TGCAGTGCTAGACTCCTCCAGGGTGGTATTTATTTT.